This is a list of T cell receptor beta chains from one sample in a study of beta chain features in type 1 diabetes. Sequencing used immunoSEQ multiplex PCR; TCRdb keeps in-frame clones, though not all of them. The sample has fewer than 300,000 clones; approximately 20% are singletons. Sequenced input: naive CD4+ T cells from blood. The receptors stem from a woman aged 35 to 49 with type 1 diabetes. CDR3s include the opening cysteine and the closing phenylalanine or tryptophan. Each record gives: J gene, D gene, clone size, V gene, CDR3 DNA, CDR3 protein. D genes are given only for firm matches. Rows may omit the clone size; those that give it use once, few, many or a size class.

TRBJ2-3,.,.,TRBV5-1,TGCGCCAGCAGCGTCCGGGCCCAAGCGGCTACGCAGTATTTT,CASSVRAQAATQYF
TRBJ2-1,.,.,TRBV2,TGTGCCAGCAGGCCTGCGAGCACCTACAATGAGCAGTTCTTC,CASRPASTYNEQFF
TRBJ2-6,.,.,TRBV5-4,TGTGCCAGCAGCTTGGCCGGCTCTAGCTCTGGGGCCAACGTCCTGACTTTC,CASSLAGSSSGANVLTF
TRBJ1-3,.,.,TRBV25-1,TGTGCCAGCAGCCCCGCGCCCTCTGGAAACACCATATATTTT,CASSPAPSGNTIYF
TRBJ2-6,.,few,TRBV5-1,TGCGCCAGCAGCCTCTCTGGGGCCAACGTCCTGACTTTC,CASSLSGANVLTF
TRBJ1-1,TRBD1,.,TRBV7-2,TGTGCCAGCAGCAGTCCCGGGACAGGGAATCGTGAAGCTTTCTTT,CASSSPGTGNREAFF
TRBJ2-1,TRBD2,.,TRBV18,TGTGCCAGCTCACCCGGACTAGCGTTCAATGAGCAGTTCTTC,CASSPGLAFNEQFF
TRBJ2-3,.,.,TRBV25-1,TGTGCCAGCAGAGCAGGGGGGACAGATACGCAGTATTTT,CASRAGGTDTQYF
TRBJ2-3,TRBD1,.,TRBV7-2,TGTGCCAGCAGCCGCGGATGGACAGGGGCCAGCACAGATACGCAGTATTTT,CASSRGWTGASTDTQYF
TRBJ2-3,TRBD1,few,TRBV28,TGTGCCAGCAGTCTGGACAGGGGCACAGATACGCAGTATTTT,CASSLDRGTDTQYF
TRBJ2-7,TRBD1,.,TRBV7-2,TGTGCCAGCAGCTTGACGGGACAGGGGCACGAGCAGTACTTC,CASSLTGQGHEQYF
TRBJ1-5,.,.,TRBV7-2,TGTGCCAGCAGCTTCCTGGCAGATAGCAATCAGCCCCAGCATTTT,CASSFLADSNQPQHF
TRBJ2-5,TRBD2,.,TRBV6-1,TGTGCCAGCAGCGCGACTAGCGGGCCGGAGACCCAGTACTTC,CASSATSGPETQYF
TRBJ2-1,.,once,TRBV7-3,TGTGCCAGCAGCTTGTCAACTAGGGATGAGCAGTTCTTC,CASSLSTRDEQFF
TRBJ1-5,TRBD1,.,TRBV7-9,TGTGCCAGCAGCTTATGGTACGGGACAGGGGATCAGCCCCAGCATTTT,CASSLWYGTGDQPQHF
TRBJ2-3,.,.,TRBV29-1,TGCAGCGTTGATGTCCGGGGAGATACGCAGTATTTT,CSVDVRGDTQYF
TRBJ1-5,.,.,TRBV7-2,TGTGCCAGCAGCTTAGCGCGGACGGGGAATCAGCCCCAGCATTTT,CASSLARTGNQPQHF
TRBJ2-3,.,.,TRBV4-3,TGCGCCAGCAGCCAAGATCGGGGGGCGGGAGAAGGGGATACGCAGTATTTT,CASSQDRGAGEGDTQYF
TRBJ1-5,.,.,TRBV25-1,TGTGCCAGCAGTTTTAGTAGCAATCAGCCCCAGCATTTT,CASSFSSNQPQHF
TRBJ2-1,TRBD2,.,TRBV7-9,TGTGCCAGCAGCCATGTACTAGCGGGACTTCCCGGGCCCTACAATGAGCAGTTCTTC,CASSHVLAGLPGPYNEQFF
TRBJ1-1,TRBD1,.,TRBV13,TGTGCCAGCAGTCAAATACAGGGGGCCACTGAAGCTTTCTTT,CASSQIQGATEAFF
TRBJ1-2,.,.,TRBV28,TGTGCCAGCCACCCGGTAGGGGTCGGTGGCTACACCTTC,CASHPVGVGGYTF